This T cell receptor beta chain was captured by sequencing in a study of identical twins. Regarding the study as a whole: Twin sharing of out-of-frame TCR alpha was underestimated by models in monozygotic pairs.

This clonotype appeared many times. The antigen is undetermined. This CDR3 is built from 12 residues. In germline, CDR1 is MGHRA, CDR2 YSYEKL. V was pared by 3 bases and J by 10 bases, with 12 bases between. Template switching created a universal primer site, and the cDNA included unique molecular identifiers. TCRdb independently ran MiXCR on the 5' RACE reads; one entry per CDR3 protein. The data contain a few hundred thousand distinct CDR3 sequences, just under 10% of them singletons. Another study also made use of these data, one on yellow fever vaccine responses in identical twins.

The chain recombines TRBV4-1 with TRBJ1-1; maybe TRBD1 (5 bases). The sequence was collected from a woman aged 18-30 years in good health. Sequenced sample: PBMCs. The CDR3 sequence: CASSQLSGGAFF. DNA of the CDR3: TGCGCCAGCAGCCAGCTTTCGGGGGGAGCTTTCTTT.